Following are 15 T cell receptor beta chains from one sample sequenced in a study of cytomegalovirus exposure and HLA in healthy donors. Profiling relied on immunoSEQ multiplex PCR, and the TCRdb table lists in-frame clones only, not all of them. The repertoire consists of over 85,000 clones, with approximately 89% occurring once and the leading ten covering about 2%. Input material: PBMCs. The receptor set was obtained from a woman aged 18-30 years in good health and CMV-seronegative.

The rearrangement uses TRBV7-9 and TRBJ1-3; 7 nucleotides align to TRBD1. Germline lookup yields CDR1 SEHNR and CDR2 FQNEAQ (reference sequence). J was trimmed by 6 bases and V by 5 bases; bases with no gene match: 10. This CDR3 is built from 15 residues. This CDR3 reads CASSRGQSWPNTIYF. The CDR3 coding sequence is TGTGCCAGCAGCCGGGGACAGTCCTGGCCAAACACCATATATTTT.

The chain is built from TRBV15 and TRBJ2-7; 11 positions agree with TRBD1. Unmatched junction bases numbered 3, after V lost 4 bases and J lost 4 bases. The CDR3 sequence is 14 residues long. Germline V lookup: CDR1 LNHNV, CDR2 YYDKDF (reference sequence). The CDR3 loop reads CATSIGTGGYEQYF. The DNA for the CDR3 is TGTGCCACCAGCATTGGGACAGGGGGATACGAGCAGTACTTC.

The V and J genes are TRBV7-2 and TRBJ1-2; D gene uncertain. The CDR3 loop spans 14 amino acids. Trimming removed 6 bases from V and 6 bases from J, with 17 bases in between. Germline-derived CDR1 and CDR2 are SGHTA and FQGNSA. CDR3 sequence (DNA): TGTGCCAGCAGTGTCAGCGTCACCACGAATGGCTACACCTTC. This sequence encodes CASSVSVTTNGYTF.

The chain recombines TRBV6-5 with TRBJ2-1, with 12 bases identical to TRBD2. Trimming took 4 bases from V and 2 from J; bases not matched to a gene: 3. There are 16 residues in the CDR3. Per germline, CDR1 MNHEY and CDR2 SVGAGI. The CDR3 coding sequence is TGTGCCAGCAGTTCCCGGACTAGCGGGACCTACAATGAGCAGTTCTTC. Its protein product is CASSSRTSGTYNEQFF.

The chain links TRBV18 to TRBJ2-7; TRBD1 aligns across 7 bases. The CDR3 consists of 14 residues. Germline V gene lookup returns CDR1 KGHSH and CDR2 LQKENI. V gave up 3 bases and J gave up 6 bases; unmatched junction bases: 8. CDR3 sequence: CASSPRGRGSEQYF. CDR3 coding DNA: TGTGCCAGCTCACCGAGGGGGCGCGGGTCCGAGCAGTACTTC.

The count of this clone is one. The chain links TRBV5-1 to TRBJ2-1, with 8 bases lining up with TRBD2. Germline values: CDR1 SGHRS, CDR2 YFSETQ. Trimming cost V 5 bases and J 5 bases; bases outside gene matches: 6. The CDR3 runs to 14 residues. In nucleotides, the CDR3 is TGCGCCAGCAGAGAGCGGGGGCTCAACAATGAGCAGTTCTTC. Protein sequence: CASRERGLNNEQFF.

The CDR3 DNA follows: TGTGCCAGCAGCCCTGAAGCAGGGGGCAGTAACTATGGCTACACCTTC. Protein product: CASSPEAGGSNYGYTF. The J gene is TRBJ1-2, the V gene TRBV9; TRBD1 matches 8 bases. From germline, CDR1 is SGDLS and CDR2 YYNGEE. The CDR3 runs 16 residues. V was pared by 4 bases and J by 1 base, with 9 bases of the junction left unmatched.

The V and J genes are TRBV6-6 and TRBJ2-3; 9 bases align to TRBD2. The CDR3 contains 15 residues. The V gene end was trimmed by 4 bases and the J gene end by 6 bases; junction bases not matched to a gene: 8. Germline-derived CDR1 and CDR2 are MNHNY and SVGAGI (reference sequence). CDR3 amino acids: CASSSEREEKDTQYF. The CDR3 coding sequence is TGTGCCAGCAGTTCGGAGCGGGAGGAAAAGGATACGCAGTATTTT.

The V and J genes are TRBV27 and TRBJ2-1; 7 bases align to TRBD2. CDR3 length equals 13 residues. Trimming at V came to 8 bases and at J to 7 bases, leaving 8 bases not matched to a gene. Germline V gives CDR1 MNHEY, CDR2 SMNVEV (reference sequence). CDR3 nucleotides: TGTGCCAGCGGGGAGGGGCAGACAAATGAGCAGTTCTTC. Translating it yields CASGEGQTNEQFF.

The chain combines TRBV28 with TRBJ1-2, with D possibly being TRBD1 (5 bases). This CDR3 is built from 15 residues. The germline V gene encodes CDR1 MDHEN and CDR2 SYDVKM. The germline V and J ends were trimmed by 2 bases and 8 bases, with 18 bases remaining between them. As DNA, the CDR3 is TGTGCCAGCAGTTTAACGTCCGGCCAGGGAGGGGGCTACACCTTC. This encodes CASSLTSGQGGGYTF.

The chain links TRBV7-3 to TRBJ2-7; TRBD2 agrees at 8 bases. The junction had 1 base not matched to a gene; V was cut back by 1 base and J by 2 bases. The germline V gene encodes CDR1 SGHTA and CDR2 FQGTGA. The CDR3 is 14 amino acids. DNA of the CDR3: TGTGCCAGCAGCTTAAGCGGGGGGACCTACGAGCAGTACTTC. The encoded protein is CASSLSGGTYEQYF.

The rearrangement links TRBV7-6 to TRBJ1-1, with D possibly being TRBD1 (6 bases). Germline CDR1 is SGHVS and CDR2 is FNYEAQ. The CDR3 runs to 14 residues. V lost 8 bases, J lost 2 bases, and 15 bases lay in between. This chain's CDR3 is CASYSGGGNTEAFF. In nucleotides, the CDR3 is TGTGCCAGCTATTCGGGAGGGGGTAACACTGAAGCTTTCTTT.

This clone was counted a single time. The CDR3 DNA sequence: TGCGCCAGCAGTCAATGGGGACAGCGGAGATGTTCACCCCTCCACTTT. As protein: CASSQWGQRRCSPLHF. The V gene is TRBV23-1, the J gene TRBJ1-6, with 7 bases lining up with TRBD1. TRBV23-1 is recorded as an ORF, its role being uncertain. CDR3 length: 16 amino acids. V trimming: 1 base; J trimming: 9 bases; junction bases outside the gene matches: 9.

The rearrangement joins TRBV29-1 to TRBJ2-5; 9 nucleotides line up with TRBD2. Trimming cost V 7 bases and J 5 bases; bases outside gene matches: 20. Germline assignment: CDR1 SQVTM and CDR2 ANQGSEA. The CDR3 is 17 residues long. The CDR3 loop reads CSGSGGWGSGRVETQYF. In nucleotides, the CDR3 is TGCAGCGGTTCCGGAGGCTGGGGTAGCGGGAGAGTGGAGACCCAGTACTTC.

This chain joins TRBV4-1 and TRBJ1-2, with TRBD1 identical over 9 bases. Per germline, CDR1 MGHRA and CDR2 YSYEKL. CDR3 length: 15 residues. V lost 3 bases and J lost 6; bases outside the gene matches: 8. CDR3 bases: TGCGCCAGCAGCCATCTCGGACAGGGGCTGGATGGCTACACCTTC. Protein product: CASSHLGQGLDGYTF.